Sequencing of this T cell receptor beta chain was carried out in a study of T-cell reconstitution after alpha-beta-depleted transplantation in children. Preparation of the TCRbeta library was carried out with unique molecular identifiers. TCRdb analysed the PCR reads with MiXCR anew, one entry per CDR3 protein. The sample carries roughly 790,000 distinct CDR3 sequences, approximately 15% recorded once. V lost 5 bases and J 2 bases, leaving 21 bases between the germline ends. This CDR3 contains 18 residues. Sequences were derived from PBMCs, mostly from graft donor cells, sampled 360 days after TCRalphabeta/CD19-depleted stem cell transplant. The rearrangement uses TRBV12-3 or TRBV12-4 and TRBJ2-2; the D gene is possibly TRBD2 (5 bases). The receptor's source is a male patient under 18 who had a stem cell transplant for acute lymphoblastic leukemia, so the T cells may come from the graft donor. The CDR3 sequence: CASSPPRLAFNNTGELFF. In DNA form, the CDR3 reads TGTGCCAGCAGTCCCCCACGGCTAGCTTTCAACAACACCGGGGAGCTGTTTTTT.